The 10 T cell receptor beta chains presented below share a single source sample, sequenced in a study of T-cell reconstitution after alpha-beta-depleted transplantation in children. A library of TCRbeta sequences, prepared with unique molecular identifiers, was generated. TCRdb reprocessed the PCR reads with MiXCR, giving one entry per CDR3 protein. Here the sample spans about 610,000 distinct CDR3 sequences, roughly a tenth being singletons. The specimen was PBMCs from the stem cell graft donor, collected from the stem cell graft. These receptors were taken from a human donor who donated a stem cell graft to a child with acute myeloid leukemia.

This clonotype was seen many times. The V call is TRBV4-2, the J call TRBJ2-7; perhaps TRBD1 as D (5 bases). V lost 0 bases and J 7 bases, leaving 16 bases between the germline ends. CDR1 is LGHNA and CDR2 is YNFKEQ in the germline V gene. The CDR3 length is 15 residues. The CDR3 spells CASSQESAQGREQYF. CDR3 bases: TGTGCCAGCAGCCAAGAATCGGCGCAGGGTCGGGAGCAGTACTTC.

The chain employs TRBV18 and TRBJ1-2; no firm D call. The CDR3 loop spans 15 amino acids. Per germline, CDR1 KGHSH and CDR2 LQKENI. Trimming stripped 2 bases from V and 3 bases from J, with 13 bases between. The CDR3 loop reads CASSPSPGVDYGYTF. CDR3 in DNA: TGTGCCAGCTCACCAAGTCCCGGGGTTGACTATGGCTACACCTTC.

This chain links TRBV10-3 with TRBJ1-5, with 7 bases fitting TRBD1. V trimming: 5 bases; J trimming: 4 bases; junction bases outside the gene matches: 5. This CDR3 spans 14 amino acids. CDR1 is ENHRY, CDR2 SYGVKD, per germline. Written as DNA, the CDR3 is TGTGCCATCAGTCCTGACAGGGCAAATCAGCCCCAGCATTTT. This codes for CAISPDRANQPQHF.

This sequence joins TRBV20-1 and TRBJ1-1; 7 bases line up with TRBD1. The CDR3 loop spans 14 amino acids. From germline, CDR1 is DFQATT and CDR2 SNEGSKA (reference sequence). Trimming at V came to 0 bases and at J to 4 bases, leaving 5 bases not matched to a gene. The DNA of the CDR3 is TGCAGTGCTAGAGATTTGCCAGGGGGCACTGAAGCTTTCTTT. As protein: CSARDLPGGTEAFF.

The chain joins TRBV5-1 to TRBJ1-4; no firm D call. Germline V CDR1 and CDR2: SGHRS, YFSETQ. The V end lost 3 bases, the J end lost 5 bases, and 14 bases lay between the germline ends. The CDR3 has 15 amino acids. The CDR3 here is CASSSARMWNEKLFF. CDR3 nucleotide sequence: TGCGCCAGCAGCTCTGCCCGCATGTGGAATGAAAAACTGTTTTTT.

This clonotype was seen only a few times. V is TRBV5-5 and J is TRBJ2-2; D might be TRBD1 or TRBD2, each matching 6 bases. V was cut by 0 bases and J by 4 bases, with 10 bases left in between. Germline CDR1 is SGHKS and CDR2 is YYEKEE (reference sequence). CDR3 length: 15 residues. CDR3 sequence reads: CASSLGGTTTGELFF. The CDR3 coding sequence is TGTGCCAGCAGCTTGGGCGGGACAACCACCGGGGAGCTGTTTTTT. Complete variable domain (other parts from reference TRBV5-5 and TRBJ2-2): DAGVTQSPTHLIKTRGQQVTLRCSPISGHKSVSWYQQVLGQGPQFIFQYYEKEERGRGNFPDRFSARQFPNYSSELNVNALLLGDSALYLCASSLGGTTTGELFFGEGSRLTVL.

This clonotype has just a few counts. This sequence joins TRBV7-3 and TRBJ1-1; unclear D gene. V was pared by 6 bases and J by 1 base, with 9 bases between. The CDR3 covers 13 residues. Germline CDR1 is SGHTA and CDR2 is FQGTGA. CDR3 in DNA: TGTGCCAGCAGTTATCAGGAGAACACTGAAGCTTTCTTT. Amino acids: CASSYQENTEAFF.

This rearrangement joins TRBV12-3 or TRBV12-4 to TRBJ2-5; no clear D. The CDR3 has 13 amino acids. V lost 3 bases to trimming and J lost 3 bases, with 8 bases between them. The CDR3 nucleotides are TGTGCCAGCAGTTTTTTCCCAGAAGAGACCCAGTACTTC. This gives the protein CASSFFPEETQYF.

The chain recombines TRBV12-3 or TRBV12-4 with TRBJ2-3; the D is unclear. The CDR3 covers 13 residues. The V end was cut by 3 bases, the J end by 6 bases, with 10 bases between. The CDR3 loop is CASSFRVLDTQYF. The CDR3 region has the DNA TGTGCCAGCAGTTTTCGCGTTTTGGATACGCAGTATTTT.

This clonotype was counted only a few times. The chain carries TRBV20-1 and TRBJ2-3; D tentatively reads TRBD1 or TRBD2 (7 bases each). CDR3 length equals 15 residues. CDR1 is DFQATT and CDR2 is SNEGSKA in the germline V gene (reference sequence). Trimming pared 5 bases from V and 3 bases from J, leaving 18 bases between. Here the CDR3 reads CSAGGQGGRTDTQYF. The CDR3 DNA sequence: TGCAGTGCTGGGGGGCAGGGGGGGAGAACAGATACGCAGTATTTT.